This is a list of T cell receptor beta chains from one sample in a study of cytomegalovirus exposure and HLA in healthy donors. The method was immunoSEQ multiplex PCR; TCRdb's version includes in-frame clones alone and lacks a portion of them. The data show approximately 67,000 clones, roughly nine tenths seen once. Sample: PBMCs. The origin of the receptors is a woman between 25 and 40 years old in good health and CMV-seropositive. The CDR3 runs from the conserved cysteine through the conserved F or W. Clone size, where shown, is once, few, many, or a class for clones that have expanded.

v_call: TRBV15
clone_size: .
j_call: TRBJ2-5
cdr3_aa: CATSNLTVHETQYF

v_call: TRBV7-9
clone_size: .
j_call: TRBJ1-2
cdr3_aa: CASSFPTDIYGYTF

v_call: TRBV11-2
clone_size: few
j_call: TRBJ2-7
cdr3_aa: CASSLDQGDEQYF

v_call: TRBV7-9
clone_size: .
j_call: TRBJ2-1
cdr3_aa: CASSHTGLAGGSYNEQFF

v_call: TRBV7-9
clone_size: .
j_call: TRBJ2-5
cdr3_aa: CASSFRGTPSVTQYF

v_call: TRBV6-1
clone_size: .
j_call: TRBJ2-7
cdr3_aa: CASSEYSYEQYF

v_call: TRBV19
clone_size: .
j_call: TRBJ2-7
cdr3_aa: CASSIQRGPYEQYF

v_call: TRBV29-1
clone_size: .
j_call: TRBJ1-2
cdr3_aa: CSVTDRGPNYGYTF

v_call: TRBV27
clone_size: .
j_call: TRBJ1-4
cdr3_aa: CASSTRTGKGDEKLFF

v_call: TRBV6-1
clone_size: .
j_call: TRBJ1-5
cdr3_aa: CASSDRGDSRVVWHF

v_call: TRBV5-8
clone_size: .
j_call: TRBJ2-1
cdr3_aa: CASSWGQRRYNEQFF

v_call: TRBV19
clone_size: few
j_call: TRBJ2-7
cdr3_aa: CASSGRTGRYEQYF

v_call: TRBV25-1
clone_size: .
j_call: TRBJ2-7
cdr3_aa: CASSVLQGARLEQYF

v_call: TRBV5-5
clone_size: .
j_call: TRBJ1-1
cdr3_aa: CASGLVGDTEAFF

v_call: TRBV7-5
clone_size: once
j_call: TRBJ1-1
cdr3_aa: CVRSFPYRGMKGNTEAFF

v_call: TRBV18
clone_size: once
j_call: TRBJ2-3
cdr3_aa: CASSPRVQDTQYF

v_call: TRBV11-2
clone_size: few
j_call: TRBJ1-1
cdr3_aa: CASSRWSAGGGTEAFF

v_call: TRBV7-2
clone_size: .
j_call: TRBJ2-3
cdr3_aa: CASSQGLAGTDTQYF